Shown below are 15 T cell receptor beta chains from a single sample sequenced in a study of T cell changes during pregnancy in multiple sclerosis. Produced via immunoSEQ multiplex PCR; TCRdb's table is partial and in-frame only. The data hold 60,000 to 70,000 clones, with approximately 93% observed a single time. The starting material was peripheral blood, obtained in the second trimester of pregnancy. The receptors stem from a female donor with multiple sclerosis, enrolled in a pregnancy study.

The rearrangement uses TRBV7-3 and TRBJ1-1, with D perhaps TRBD1 (5 bases). Trimming took 5 bases from V and 12 from J, leaving 19 bases between them. The CDR3 covers 13 residues. The germline V gene encodes CDR1 SGHTA and CDR2 FQGTGA. The CDR3 region has the DNA TGTGCCAGCAGCCCAGAGGCGGGACCTTCCCCTTTCTTT. Its protein product is CASSPEAGPSPFF.

About this clone itself: A read error may produce the germline difference seen at one junction end. J is TRBJ1-2 and V is TRBV5-4; 9 positions match TRBD1. The CDR3 is made up of 12 amino acids. The germline gives CDR1 SGHNT, CDR2 YYREEE (reference sequence). The CDR3 here is CASSPDRGEGSF. CDR3 coding DNA: TGTGCCAGCAGCCCGGACAGGGGAGAGGGGTCCTTC.

The rearrangement links TRBV7-9 to TRBJ1-2, with TRBD1 as a possible D gene (6 bases). Germline CDR1 reads SEHNR; CDR2 reads FQNEAQ (reference sequence). The V and J ends lost 8 bases and 3 bases respectively, with 13 bases between them. CDR3 length: 13 amino acids. The CDR3, as DNA: TGTGCCAGCGGATTGGACAGCTACTATGGCTACACCTTC. Its protein is CASGLDSYYGYTF.

The chain is built from TRBV30 and TRBJ1-2; a possible D gene is TRBD1 (6 bases). V was shortened by 5 bases and J by 8 bases, with 12 bases between the two germline ends. The length of the CDR3 is 11 residues. Germline V CDR1 and CDR2: GTSNPN, SVGIG (reference sequence). The chain's CDR3 is CAWEQGVGYTF. In DNA form, the CDR3 reads TGTGCCTGGGAACAGGGAGTCGGCTACACCTTC.

J is TRBJ2-5 and V is TRBV19, with 8 nucleotides matching TRBD2. V was pared by 6 bases and J by 4 bases, with 7 bases of the junction left unmatched. The length of the CDR3 is 14 residues. In germline, CDR1 is LNHDA, CDR2 SQIVND (reference sequence). The CDR3 nucleotides read TGTGCCAGTAGATCCCCGGGAGGGCGAGAGACCCAGTACTTC. Translating it yields CASRSPGGRETQYF.

This chain uses TRBV5-1 with TRBJ1-5; possibly TRBD1 for D (5 bases). V shed 5 bases and J shed 5 bases, with 11 bases lying between them. Per the germline V gene, CDR1 is SGHRS and CDR2 is YFSETQ. The CDR3 has 13 residues. The CDR3 spells CASRNGGDQPQHF. As DNA, the CDR3 is TGCGCCAGCAGGAACGGGGGGGATCAGCCCCAGCATTTT.

The genes are TRBV27 and TRBJ1-4; possible D gene TRBD1, 5 bases. The V end lost 6 bases, the J end lost 3 bases, and 11 bases lay between the germline ends. Per the germline V gene, CDR1 is MNHEY and CDR2 is SMNVEV (reference sequence). The CDR3 is 14 residues long. CDR3 sequence (DNA): TGTGCCAGCAGACGAACAGGTTCTAATGAAAAACTGTTTTTT. It yields the protein CASRRTGSNEKLFF.

V gene TRBV2 combines with J gene TRBJ2-7; tentatively, D is TRBD1 (5 bases). CDR1 is SNHLY, CDR2 FYNNEI, per germline. The V end was cut by 3 bases, the J end by 6 bases, with 15 bases between. This CDR3 has 14 amino acids. CDR3 loop: CASSDGAAPSEQYF. The CDR3 DNA sequence: TGTGCCAGCAGTGATGGGGCAGCTCCTAGCGAGCAGTACTTC.

The chain joins TRBV7-9 to TRBJ2-4, with 11 bases matching TRBD2. Germline values: CDR1 SEHNR, CDR2 FQNEAQ (reference sequence). The junction had 6 bases not matched to a gene; V was cut back by 1 base and J by 7 bases. The CDR3 extends over 16 amino acids. Here the CDR3 DNA reads TGTGCCAGCAGCTTAGGGCTAGCGGGAGGAGGGAACATTCAGTACTTC. Encoded protein: CASSLGLAGGGNIQYF.

The chain recombines TRBV5-6 with TRBJ2-3; 8 bases are a match to TRBD2. V gave up 5 bases and J gave up 0 bases; unmatched junction bases: 8. CDR3 length: 16 residues. In germline, CDR1 is SGHDT, CDR2 YYEEEE. CDR3 coding DNA: TGTGCCAGCAGACGTGGACTAGCTGCTAGCACAGATACGCAGTATTTT. This codes for CASRRGLAASTDTQYF. The whole variable domain, filled in from reference TRBV5-6 and TRBJ2-3, reads DAGVTQSPTHLIKTRGQQVTLRCSPKSGHDTVSWYQQALGQGPQFIFQYYEEEERQRGNFPDRFSGHQFPNYSSELNVNALLLGDSALYLCASRRGLAASTDTQYFGPGTRLTVL.

The chain links TRBV10-3 to TRBJ2-7; 10 nucleotides agree with TRBD2. The CDR3 consists of 13 residues. Trimming took 8 bases from V and 2 from J; bases not matched to a gene: 3. From germline, CDR1 is ENHRY and CDR2 SYGVKD. In nucleotides, the CDR3 is TGTGCCATCCAACTAGCGGGGACCTACGAGCAGTACTTC. Amino acid sequence: CAIQLAGTYEQYF.

V and J are TRBV20-1 and TRBJ1-2; 7 nucleotides line up with TRBD1. The CDR3 is 11 amino acids. Trimming removed 4 bases from V and 8 bases from J; junction bases left unmatched: 4. From germline, CDR1 is DFQATT and CDR2 SNEGSKA (reference sequence). The CDR3 nucleotides are TGCAGTGCTACCCGGACAGGAGGCTACACCTTC. Amino acid sequence: CSATRTGGYTF.

This chain links TRBV30 with TRBJ1-3; maybe TRBD1 (5 bases). This CDR3 is 16 amino acids long. Trimming stripped 0 bases from V and 2 bases from J, with 14 bases between. Germline CDR1 reads GTSNPN; CDR2 reads SVGIG (reference sequence). The CDR3 here is CAWSVYIWGPGNTIYF. The CDR3 nucleotides read TGTGCCTGGAGTGTATATATCTGGGGCCCTGGAAACACCATATATTTT. Complete variable domain (other parts from reference TRBV30 and TRBJ1-3): SQTIHQWPATLVQPVGSPLSLECTVEGTSNPNLYWYRQAAGRGLQLLFYSVGIGQISSEVPQNLSASRPQDRQFILSSKKLLLSDSGFYLCAWSVYIWGPGNTIYFGEGSWLTVV.

This clone was seen just once. The rearrangement joins TRBV11-2 to TRBJ2-3, with 7 bases identical to TRBD2. V shed 3 bases and J 2 bases; nucleotides not matched to a gene: 5. Germline CDR1 is SGHAT and CDR2 is FQNNGV. The CDR3 is 15 residues long. CDR3 residues: CASSFYTSATDTQYF. DNA for the CDR3: TGTGCCAGCAGCTTTTACACTAGCGCCACAGATACGCAGTATTTT.

As DNA, the CDR3 is TGCGCCAGCAGCTTGAAGGGGACAGGCGGTGGTAGCACTGAAGCTTTCTTT. Translated: CASSLKGTGGGSTEAFF. This chain uses TRBV5-1 with TRBJ1-1, with 8 bases lining up with TRBD1. Germline-derived CDR1 and CDR2 are SGHRS and YFSETQ. The V gene end was trimmed by 1 base and the J gene end by 4 bases; junction bases not matched to a gene: 12. This CDR3 is 17 amino acids long.